This TCR beta chain is from a study of T-cell memory formation after mild COVID-19. Whole-study context: For the most part, TCR clusters were specific to one donor.

TCRdb re-called the 5' RACE reads through MiXCR, storing one row per CDR3 protein. The table lists roughly 400,000 distinct CDR3 sequences, more than 15% of them singletons. Overall study results and limits: Some clones that responded turned up in pre-infection memory, which suggests that cross-reactive memory joined in.

This clonotype has a count of ten or more. Antigen: not known. The CDR3 totals 13 residues. V gave up 7 bases and J gave up 3 bases, with 12 bases separating them. Germline V gene sequence: CDR1 MDHEN, CDR2 SYDVKM. The TCR comes from a man between 18 and 29 years old who had mild COVID-19 (a few samples of this study predate the infection). Cell type and time point are not known. Sequenced: PBMCs or a T cell subset sorted from them (not recorded which). V gene TRBV28 combines with J gene TRBJ2-5; D could derive from TRBD1 or TRBD2 (5 bases each). The CDR3 bases are TGTGCCAGCACCCTTGGGGGAAAAGAGACCCAGTACTTC. It yields the protein CASTLGGKETQYF.